This T cell receptor (beta chain) was retrieved from a study of blood T cell repertoires in COVID-19. Participant age was about 18 to 89 years, and participants resided in fewer than 30 US areas. Participant reports of clinical history set cohort assignment. In the 2 weeks before study entry, exposed participants met a COVID-19 case, which was PCR-confirmed or clinician-diagnosed. Methods used by the authors: Estimates of nucleated cell counts were drawn from the amplification of reference gene primers. The data were produced by immunoSEQ multiplex PCR, yet TCRdb's version contains in-frame clones alone and is incomplete. D and trimming come from the DNA, and the V and J calls and clone size come from that table. The sample yields hundreds of thousands of clones, 89% seen once. The CDR3 is 14 residues long. The V and J ends lost 6 bases and 3 bases, in that order; junction bases with no gene match: 6. CDR1 and CDR2 from the germline V gene are SNHLY and FYNNEI.

The source material was PBMCs or T cells enriched from blood (not recorded which). This chain links TRBV2 with TRBJ1-2; 8 bases line up with TRBD1. The source is a woman aged 50 to 65 who had been exposed to COVID-19. CDR3 region: CASRAGQGDYGYTF. CDR3 coding DNA: TGTGCCAGCAGGGCCGGACAGGGAGACTATGGCTACACCTTC.